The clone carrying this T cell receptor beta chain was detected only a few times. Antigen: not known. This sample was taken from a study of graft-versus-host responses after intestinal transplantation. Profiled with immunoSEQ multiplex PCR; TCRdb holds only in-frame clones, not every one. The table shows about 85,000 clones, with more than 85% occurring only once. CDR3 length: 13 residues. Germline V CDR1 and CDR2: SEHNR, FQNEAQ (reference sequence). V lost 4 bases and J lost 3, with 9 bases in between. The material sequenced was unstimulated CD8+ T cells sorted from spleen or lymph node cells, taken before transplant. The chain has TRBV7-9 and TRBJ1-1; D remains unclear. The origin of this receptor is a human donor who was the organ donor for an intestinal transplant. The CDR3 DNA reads TGTGCCAGCAGCTGGGTTGGGGACACTGAAGCTTTCTTT. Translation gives CASSWVGDTEAFF.